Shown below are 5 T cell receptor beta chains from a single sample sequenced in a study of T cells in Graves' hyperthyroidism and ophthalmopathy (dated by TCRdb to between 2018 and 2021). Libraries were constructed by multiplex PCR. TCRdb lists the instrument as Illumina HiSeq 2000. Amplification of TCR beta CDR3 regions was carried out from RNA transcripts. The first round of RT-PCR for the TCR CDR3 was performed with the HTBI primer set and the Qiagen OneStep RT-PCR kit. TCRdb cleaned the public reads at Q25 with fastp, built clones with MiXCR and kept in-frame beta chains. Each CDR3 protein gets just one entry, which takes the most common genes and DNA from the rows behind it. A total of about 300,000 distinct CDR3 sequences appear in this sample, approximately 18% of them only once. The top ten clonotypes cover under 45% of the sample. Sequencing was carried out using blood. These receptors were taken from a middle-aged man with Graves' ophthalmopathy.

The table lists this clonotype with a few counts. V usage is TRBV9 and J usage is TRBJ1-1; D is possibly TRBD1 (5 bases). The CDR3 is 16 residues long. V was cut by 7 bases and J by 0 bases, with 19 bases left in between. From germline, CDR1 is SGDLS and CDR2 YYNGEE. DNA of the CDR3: TGTGCCAGCTCCAAGGGGCAGGGTGTCATGAACACTGAAGCTTTCTTT. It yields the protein CASSKGQGVMNTEAFF.

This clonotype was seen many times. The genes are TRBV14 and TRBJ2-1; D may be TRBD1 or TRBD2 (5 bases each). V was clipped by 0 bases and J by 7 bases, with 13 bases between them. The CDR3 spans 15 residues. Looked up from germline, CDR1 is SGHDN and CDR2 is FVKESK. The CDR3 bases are TGTGCCAGCAGCCAAGATGGGACCACGGGAAATGAGCAGTTCTTC. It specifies CASSQDGTTGNEQFF.

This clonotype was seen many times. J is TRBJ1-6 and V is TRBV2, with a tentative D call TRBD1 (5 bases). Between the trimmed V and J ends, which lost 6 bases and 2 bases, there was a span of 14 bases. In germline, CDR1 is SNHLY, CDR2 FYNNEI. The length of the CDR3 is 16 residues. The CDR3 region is CASRGLAGTYNSPLHF. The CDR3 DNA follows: TGTGCCAGCAGGGGTCTTGCAGGGACCTATAATTCACCCCTCCACTTT.

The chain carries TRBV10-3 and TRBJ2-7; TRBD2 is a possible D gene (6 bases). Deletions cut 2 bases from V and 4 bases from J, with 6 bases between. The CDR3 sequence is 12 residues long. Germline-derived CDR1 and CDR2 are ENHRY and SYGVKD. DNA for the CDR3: TGTGCCATCAGTGAGGGGAGGTACGAGCAGTACTTC. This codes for CAISEGRYEQYF.

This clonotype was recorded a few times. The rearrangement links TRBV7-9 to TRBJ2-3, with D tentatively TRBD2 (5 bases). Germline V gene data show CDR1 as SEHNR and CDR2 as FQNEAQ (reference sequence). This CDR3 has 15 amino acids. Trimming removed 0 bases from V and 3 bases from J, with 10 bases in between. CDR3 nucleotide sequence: TGTGCCAGCAGCTTAGCGAGTCAGCGGACAGATACGCAGTATTTT. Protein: CASSLASQRTDTQYF. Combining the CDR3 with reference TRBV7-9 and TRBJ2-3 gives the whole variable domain DTGVSQNPRHKITKRGQNVTFRCDPISEHNRLYWYRQTLGQGPEFLTYFQNEAQLEKSRLLSDRFSAERPKGSFSTLEIQRTEQGDSAMYLCASSLASQRTDTQYFGPGTRLTVL.